The rows below give T cell receptor beta chains drawn from one sample of a study of T-cell reconstitution after alpha-beta-depleted transplantation in children. TCRdb itself ran the PCR reads through MiXCR, one entry per CDR3 protein. The sample lists nearly 550,000 distinct CDR3 sequences, about a sixth seen once, with 3.3% in the top ten. The sample here was PBMCs from the stem cell graft donor, taken from the stem cell graft. These receptors were obtained from a human donor who donated a stem cell graft to a child with acute lymphoblastic leukemia. CDR3s leave out the opening cysteine and the closing phenylalanine or tryptophan. Fields, in order: J gene, V gene, clone size, CDR3 protein. Clone sizes are given selectively: once, few, many, or a class where the clone is expanded.

>TRBJ2-5|TRBV14|-
ASSHSGETQY
>TRBJ2-7|TRBV28|few
ASSRIRRGTNEQY
>TRBJ2-3|TRBV9|-
ASSVAGGLTDTQY
>TRBJ1-2|TRBV20-1|few
SARARTNYGYT
>TRBJ2-3|TRBV5-1|few
ASSSIQGADTQY
>TRBJ2-7|TRBV12-3/TRBV12-4|-
AISPGGGLAGILNEQY
>TRBJ2-5|TRBV29-1|few
SAGNGETQY
>TRBJ2-1|TRBV5-1|few
ASSLLGERQQF
>TRBJ2-7|TRBV7-6|-
ASSDPIKDRGPHEQY
>TRBJ1-6|TRBV2|few
ASSEALPHGSPLH
>TRBJ2-1|TRBV20-1|once
SARPGTAPIYNEQF
>TRBJ1-2|TRBV5-5|few
ASSLGVGYT
>TRBJ1-1|TRBV20-1|-
SAIAGNTEAF
>TRBJ2-7|TRBV5-4|-
ASRFQGEQY
>TRBJ2-1|TRBV6-5|-
ASSSAGGTYNEQF
>TRBJ1-1|TRBV4-1|-
ASSQEIGPNTEAF
>TRBJ1-4|TRBV29-1|-
SVEGAADEKLF
>TRBJ1-5|TRBV10-3|-
AISRAGLQPQH
>TRBJ2-3|TRBV12-3/TRBV12-4|-
AGSAGAGGDTQY
>TRBJ2-7|TRBV6-4|-
ASSDWTGGEQY
>TRBJ2-7|TRBV5-1|-
ASSFTSGRWREQY
>TRBJ2-3|TRBV12-3/TRBV12-4|-
ASRPGLAGAPDTQY
>TRBJ2-1|TRBV11-3|few
ASSPGSLGEQF
>TRBJ2-7|TRBV6-1|-
ASTPPGTTYEQY
>TRBJ2-3|TRBV19|-
ASNKEGFTDTQY
>TRBJ2-7|TRBV5-1|-
ASSPETGVRYEQY
>TRBJ2-1|TRBV10-3|-
AITVAGESEQF
>TRBJ1-2|TRBV20-1|-
SARDRGGSNYGYT
>TRBJ1-1|TRBV10-3|few
AISARDRVTEAF
>TRBJ2-1|TRBV7-9|few
ASSFGTSGRRGDEQF
>TRBJ1-2|TRBV5-1|-
ASSLVTASNYGYT
>TRBJ1-1|TRBV5-1|few
ASKLLTNTEAF
>TRBJ1-6|TRBV7-9|-
ASSLARGKPLH
>TRBJ2-5|TRBV7-9|-
ASRAGVETQY
>TRBJ1-2|TRBV2|-
ASRASSSH
>TRBJ2-5|TRBV21-1|-
ASSMFRGKDQETQY
>TRBJ1-1|TRBV5-1|-
ASSLELAGRRTEAF
>TRBJ2-1|TRBV5-1|-
ASSFTTAYNEQF
>TRBJ1-1|TRBV5-1|few
ASSLVRTGEAF
>TRBJ2-1|TRBV18|-
ASQANEATGGTYNEQF
>TRBJ1-5|TRBV5-1|-
ANKLRDIKH
>TRBJ1-1|TRBV30|few
AWSEIGPRAF